These 16 T cell receptor beta chains came from one sample sequenced in a study of T-cell memory formation after mild COVID-19. TCRdb redid the calling of the 5' RACE reads with MiXCR, one entry per CDR3 protein. This table has some 600,000 distinct CDR3 sequences, around 15% appearing once. The sample consisted of PBMCs or a T cell subset sorted from them (not recorded which). These receptors were obtained from an adult woman who had mild COVID-19 (a few samples of this study predate the infection). Cell type and time point are not known.

The V call is TRBV5-6, the J call TRBJ2-7; D possibly corresponds to TRBD2 (5 bases). V lost 4 bases and J lost 6, with 8 bases in between. The V gene's germline CDR1 is SGHDT and CDR2 YYEEEE. This CDR3 comprises 11 residues. CDR3 coding DNA: TGTGCCAGCAGCCGGACTCTCGAGCAGTACTTC. It specifies CASSRTLEQYF.

This sequence joins TRBV29-1 and TRBJ2-7, with D perhaps TRBD1 (6 bases). Germline V gene data show CDR1 as SQVTM and CDR2 as ANQGSEA. The CDR3 contains 15 residues. V lost 6 bases and J lost 5, with 23 bases in between. The CDR3 region has the DNA TGCAGCGTGGCTTCCACAGGGTTCCCAGGCCACGAGCAGTACTTC. Translated: CSVASTGFPGHEQYF.

This clonotype has a handful of counts. The chain has TRBV10-3 and TRBJ2-5, with 13 bases identical to TRBD2. The CDR3 sequence is 14 residues long. J gave up 5 bases and V 9 bases, and 6 bases lay outside the gene matches. In germline, CDR1 is ENHRY, CDR2 SYGVKD. CDR3 protein: CAIGLAGVRETQYF. The CDR3, as DNA: TGTGCCATTGGACTAGCGGGGGTTCGGGAGACCCAGTACTTC.

This clonotype has only a few counts. The chain couples TRBV5-1 to TRBJ1-2; no firm D call. Per the germline V gene, CDR1 is SGHRS and CDR2 is YFSETQ. Trimming removed 4 bases from V and 7 bases from J, with 17 bases in between. The CDR3 is 14 amino acids. The chain's CDR3 is CASSLRPSDGGYTF. DNA of the CDR3: TGCGCCAGCAGCCTTCGGCCGTCCGATGGTGGCTACACCTTC.

The chain recombines TRBV9 with TRBJ1-2; D ambiguous. The CDR3 has 13 amino acids. Germline values: CDR1 SGDLS, CDR2 YYNGEE. Trimming pared 0 bases from V and 4 bases from J, leaving 7 bases between. For the CDR3, the DNA is TGTGCCAGCAGCGTAGAGGGCGGCTATGGCTACACCTTC. It is translated as CASSVEGGYGYTF.

This clonotype showed up just a few times. V gene TRBV2 combines with J gene TRBJ1-1; D gene ambiguous. The CDR3 is 12 amino acids. V lost 3 bases, J lost 5 bases, and 7 bases lay in between. Germline V CDR1 and CDR2: SNHLY, FYNNEI. The CDR3: CASSDTQTEAFF. Here the CDR3 DNA reads TGTGCCAGCAGTGACACCCAAACTGAAGCTTTCTTT.

This clonotype appeared many times. The chain carries TRBV28 and TRBJ1-4; D call uncertain. The CDR3 runs to 15 residues. In germline, CDR1 is MDHEN, CDR2 SYDVKM. Trimming stripped 5 bases from V and 0 bases from J, with 10 bases between. DNA of the CDR3: TGTGCCAGCAGTCCCAGACACCCAACTAATGAAAAACTGTTTTTT. It specifies CASSPRHPTNEKLFF.

This clonotype was counted a few times. V and J are TRBV5-1 and TRBJ2-7; D might be TRBD1 or TRBD2, each matching 5 bases. Trimming removed 0 bases at V and 0 bases at J, with 16 bases between. CDR1 is SGHRS and CDR2 is YFSETQ in the germline V gene. This CDR3 spans 17 amino acids. The chain's CDR3 is CASSLARGAGSSYEQYF. The CDR3 bases are TGCGCCAGCAGCTTGGCCCGGGGTGCAGGGAGCTCCTACGAGCAGTACTTC.

The sample holds many counts of this clonotype. The chain is built from TRBV7-9 and TRBJ1-1, with D possibly TRBD1 on 6 matching bases. The CDR3 length is 14 residues. The V end lost 5 bases, the J end lost 5 bases, and 15 bases lay between the germline ends. Germline assignment: CDR1 SEHNR and CDR2 FQNEAQ (reference sequence). The CDR3 loop is CASSAWGLRTEAFF. CDR3 nucleotide sequence: TGTGCCAGCAGCGCTTGGGGGCTGCGTACTGAAGCTTTCTTT.

This clonotype has only a few counts. This sequence joins TRBV3-1 and TRBJ1-1, with D uncertain. Trimming removed 3 bases at V and 10 bases at J, with 12 bases between. This CDR3 is 12 amino acids long. Germline lookup yields CDR1 LGHDT and CDR2 YNNKEL (reference sequence). This CDR3 reads CASSHKKVGAFF. CDR3 in DNA: TGTGCCAGCAGCCACAAAAAAGTGGGAGCTTTCTTT.

This clonotype was seen only a few times. V usage is TRBV19 and J usage is TRBJ2-1, with D perhaps matching TRBD1 (6 bases). CDR1 is LNHDA, CDR2 SQIVND, per germline (reference sequence). Trimming took off 5 bases at V and 0 bases at J, with 20 bases between the two ends. This CDR3 has 18 residues. The CDR3 loop is CASSPTGLGGFSYNEQFF. The CDR3 DNA reads TGTGCCAGTAGTCCGACAGGTCTCGGCGGGTTCTCCTACAATGAGCAGTTCTTC.

The chain uses TRBV30 and TRBJ1-1; D ambiguous. The V end lost 1 base, the J end lost 1 base, and 4 bases lay between the germline ends. Germline V gene sequence: CDR1 GTSNPN, CDR2 SVGIG (reference sequence). CDR3 length equals 12 residues. The CDR3 sequence: CAWSDGNTEAFF. In DNA, the CDR3 is TGTGCCTGGAGTGACGGGAACACTGAAGCTTTCTTT.

The chain joins TRBV11-2 to TRBJ2-3, with no clear D. The CDR3 runs 15 residues. Trimming shortened V by 2 bases and J by 2 bases, and 11 bases separated the two germline ends. Per germline, CDR1 SGHAT and CDR2 FQNNGV. CDR3 in amino acids: CASSLFSVNTDTQYF. CDR3 in DNA: TGTGCCAGCAGCTTATTTTCGGTAAACACAGATACGCAGTATTTT.

Written as DNA, the CDR3 is TGCGCCAGCAGCTTTAAGGGGTTGAGCTCCTACAATGAGCAGTTCTTC. Encoded protein: CASSFKGLSSYNEQFF. This chain links TRBV5-1 with TRBJ2-1; TRBD1 is a possible D gene (5 bases). The CDR3 is made up of 16 amino acids. CDR1 SGHRS and CDR2 YFSETQ come from the germline V gene. The V gene lost 2 bases and the J gene lost 0 bases, with 12 bases spanning the gap.

This clonotype was detected only a few times. The chain joins TRBV27 to TRBJ2-1; 10 bases are a match to TRBD2. This CDR3 spans 15 amino acids. Germline CDR1 is MNHEY and CDR2 is SMNVEV (reference sequence). V was pared by 8 bases and J by 12 bases, with 16 bases of the junction left unmatched. DNA for the CDR3: TGTGCCAGCCGCCCTCACCGGCTAGCGGGAGTCGGGCAGTTCTTC. It translates to CASRPHRLAGVGQFF.

This clonotype occurred many times. V and J are TRBV25-1 and TRBJ2-7; D not resolved. Germline V gives CDR1 MGHDK, CDR2 SYGVNS. The CDR3 has 11 amino acids. Between the trimmed V and J ends, which lost 4 bases and 3 bases, there was a span of 4 bases. As DNA, the CDR3 is TGTGCCAGCAGTGCGCACTACGAGCAGTACTTC. It is translated as CASSAHYEQYF.